Described below is a single T cell receptor beta chain sequence and its context. Its antigen remains unknown. The junction had 2 bases not matched to a gene; V was cut back by 2 bases and J by 1 base. This CDR3 is built from 15 residues. Per germline, CDR1 MDHEN and CDR2 SYDVKM. Using immunoSEQ multiplex PCR, the repertoire was profiled, and TCRdb retains in-frame clones only, with some absent. The sample contains 70,000 to 85,000 clones, approximately 93% of which appear only once. No patient showed confetti depigmentation, a clinical sign of active disease. Patients who had received treatment within the previous three months were excluded. This record belongs to a study of resident and recirculating memory T cells in vitiligo. Study-level findings and limits: Sequences differed between biopsy sites and patients, suggesting private specificity.

The source is a male donor with vitiligo. Sequencing used blood. The rearrangement links TRBV28 to TRBJ1-5, with 7 bases lining up with TRBD1. The CDR3 nucleotides read TGTGCCAGCAGTTTACAGGGGGTAAGCAATCAGCCCCAGCATTTT. Translated, it gives CASSLQGVSNQPQHF.